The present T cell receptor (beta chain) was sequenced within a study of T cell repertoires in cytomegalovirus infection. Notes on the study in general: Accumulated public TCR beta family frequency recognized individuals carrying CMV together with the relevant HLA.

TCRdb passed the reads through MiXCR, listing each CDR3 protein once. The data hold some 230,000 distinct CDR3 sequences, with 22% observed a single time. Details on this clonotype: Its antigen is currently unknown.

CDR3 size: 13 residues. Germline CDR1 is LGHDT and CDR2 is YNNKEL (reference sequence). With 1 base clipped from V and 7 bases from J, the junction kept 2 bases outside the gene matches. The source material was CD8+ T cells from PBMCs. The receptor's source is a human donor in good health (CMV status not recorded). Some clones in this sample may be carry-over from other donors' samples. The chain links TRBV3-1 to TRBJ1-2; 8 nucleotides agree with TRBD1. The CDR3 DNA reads TGTGCCAGCAGCCAAGCAGGGGGCGGTGGCTACACCTTC. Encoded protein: CASSQAGGGGYTF.